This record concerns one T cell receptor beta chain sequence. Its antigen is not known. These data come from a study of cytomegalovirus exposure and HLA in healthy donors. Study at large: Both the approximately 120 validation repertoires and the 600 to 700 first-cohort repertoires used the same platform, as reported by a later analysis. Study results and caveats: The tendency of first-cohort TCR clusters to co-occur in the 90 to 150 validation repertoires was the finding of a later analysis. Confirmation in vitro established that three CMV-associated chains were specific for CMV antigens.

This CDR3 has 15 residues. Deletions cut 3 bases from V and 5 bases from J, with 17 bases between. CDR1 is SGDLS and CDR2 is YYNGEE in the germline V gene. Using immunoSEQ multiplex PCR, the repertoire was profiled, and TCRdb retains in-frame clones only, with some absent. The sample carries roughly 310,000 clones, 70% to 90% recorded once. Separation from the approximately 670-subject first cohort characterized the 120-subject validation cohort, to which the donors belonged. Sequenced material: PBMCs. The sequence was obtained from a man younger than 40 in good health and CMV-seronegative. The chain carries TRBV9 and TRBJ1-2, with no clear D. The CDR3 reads CASSAFLNRAYGYTF. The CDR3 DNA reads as TGTGCCAGCAGCGCCTTTCTAAATCGCGCATATGGCTACACCTTC.